This TCR beta chain is from a study of blood T cell repertoires in COVID-19 (dated by TCRdb to the early 2020s). Broadly, across the study: Samples from collaborators originated in the United States, Italy and Spain and spanned both the acute and convalescent phases of COVID-19. The prospective study material was composed of cDNA or gDNA derived from T cells, B-cell-depleted T cells, or PBMCs. Deeply sampled blood TCRbeta repertoires from subjects exposed to, actively infected with, or recovered from COVID-19 were included in the dataset. A freely available public database, intended as a resource for researchers studying the immune response to SARS-CoV-2, is where the repertoires were released. Samples came from the ongoing ImmuneRACE study (first 160 participants) plus 1,254 subjects from 6 global collaborators. The sample metadata nearly always contained a de-identified subject ID, COVID-19 status, age in years and sex. HLA class I and class II types, where available, came from metadata supplied by the sample provider rather than from assay-based typing. The full study reports these points: How much clinical and demographic metadata was included differed by source and by participant, and the metadata was provided uncurated.

As concerns this clone: Its recognized antigen is unknown. No quality values exist for individual bases; no much larger clone is one base distant.

From a lookup of the germline V gene, CDR1 and CDR2 are MRHNA and SNTAGT. The CDR3 contains 13 residues, cysteine and phenylalanine counted. The retained sequence is limited to the CDR3, 39 bases, with the frame set at the first base. V and J are truncated by 0 bases and 2 bases respectively, leaving an intervening sequence of 5 bases. Enrolling through a virtual design, the prospective study's participants ranged in age from roughly 18 to 89 years and lived across about two dozen United States geographic areas. To assign participants to cohorts, the prospective study relied on clinical history that participants themselves reported in a screening survey and a study questionnaire. In the prospective study, mobile phlebotomists collected whole blood, serum and a nasopharyngeal or oropharyngeal swab from each participant. Over a roughly two-month period, participants in the prospective study had the option of providing additional blood draws and questionnaires. Before DNA extraction, blood samples from the prospective study were shipped at room temperature or frozen.

TCRbeta CDR3 regions were amplified from genomic DNA by means of the immunoSEQ Assay, a bias-controlled multiplex PCR. The authors' analysis ran thus. Within the assay, amplification of reference gene primers was used to estimate how many nucleated cells each sample contained. Sequence reads were collapsed and filtered to measure the absolute abundance of every unique TCRbeta CDR3 rearrangement. Productive Simpson clonality was computed per sample as the square root of Simpson's diversity index over productive rearrangements. TCRdb retrieved this table from immuneACCESS and kept in-frame rearrangements only. Not all clones are present; in checked studies, unresolved V genes account for under half, and no reason is known for the remainder. V, J and clone size reflect that table, while D and trimming were determined from the DNA. This sample comprises approximately 210,000 clones, just over 85% of them detected only once. In total, the top ten clones hold roughly 14% of the sample.

The clonotype was recovered from a woman in her forties or fifties with acute COVID-19. Recombination linked TRBV6-4 to TRBJ2-7; perhaps TRBD1 is the D gene, with 5 bases matching. The sample consisted of PBMCs or T cells enriched from blood (not recorded which). The nucleotide sequence reads as follows: TGTGCCAGCAGTGACTCGGACACCTACGAGCAGTACTTC. This is translated as CASSDSDTYEQYF.